These 22 T cell receptor beta chains originate from one sample sequenced in a study of PD-L1 blockade in urothelial cancer. The time point denotes: pretreatment peripheral blood. The protocol was immunoSEQ multiplex PCR, while the TCRdb copy is restricted to in-frame clones and leaves out a portion. The data contain some 87,000 clones, roughly 91% of them singletons. Here the sequenced sample was PBMCs, taken around atezolizumab (anti-PD-L1) treatment. The receptors here all came from a man aged 60 to 75 with urothelial cancer.

This chain links TRBV5-4 with TRBJ1-1, with D tentatively TRBD1 (6 bases). Germline V gene sequence: CDR1 SGHNT, CDR2 YYREEE (reference sequence). CDR3 length: 15 residues. Trimming pared 10 bases from V and 0 bases from J, leaving 19 bases between. This CDR3 is CASIQGPGVNTEAFF. The CDR3 DNA sequence: TGTGCCTCAATACAGGGCCCCGGCGTGAACACTGAAGCTTTCTTT. Full variable domain (outside the CDR3, taken from reference TRBV5-4 and TRBJ1-1): ETGVTQSPTHLIKTRGQQVTLRCSSQSGHNTVSWYQQALGQGPQFIFQYYREEENGRGNFPPRFSGLQFPNYSSELNVNALELDDSALYLCASIQGPGVNTEAFFGQGTRLTVV.

This clone turned up a few times. The chain couples TRBV7-2 to TRBJ2-1; 8 bases match TRBD1. This CDR3 contains 16 residues. Germline V gene sequence: CDR1 SGHTA, CDR2 FQGNSA. Trimming at V came to 5 bases and at J to 15 bases, leaving 21 bases not matched to a gene. For the CDR3, the DNA is TGTGCCAGCAGCCCAGGACAGGGCGGGAATAGGGGGGCCGCGTTCTTC. This translates into CASSPGQGGNRGAAFF.

The table lists this clone with a count of one. This chain links TRBV4-1 with TRBJ2-7; TRBD2 matches 12 bases. CDR3 length equals 15 residues. Trimming cost V 6 bases and J 1 base; bases outside gene matches: 4. Germline V CDR1 and CDR2: MGHRA, YSYEKL. The CDR3: CASSLLAGGSYEQYF. As DNA, the CDR3 is TGCGCCAGCAGTCTACTAGCGGGGGGATCCTACGAGCAGTACTTC.

The chain is built from TRBV7-2 and TRBJ2-7; 7 bases are a match to TRBD1. The CDR3 contains 14 residues. V lost 2 bases, J lost 5 bases, and 6 bases stayed unmatched. The V gene's germline CDR1 is SGHTA and CDR2 FQGNSA. The CDR3 DNA reads as TGTGCCAGCAGCTTAAGGGGGCCTACCCACGAGCAGTACTTC. Translation: CASSLRGPTHEQYF.

The chain is built from TRBV6-5 and TRBJ1-5, with a possible D match to TRBD1 (6 bases). The length of the CDR3 is 15 residues. V shed 4 bases and J shed 3 bases, with 13 bases lying between them. Germline CDR1 MNHEY, CDR2 SVGAGI. In nucleotides, the CDR3 is TGTGCCAGCAGTTGGGGGGGGCAGTCCAATCAGCCCCAGCATTTT. Translated: CASSWGGQSNQPQHF.

The chain is built from TRBV15 and TRBJ2-5; TRBD2 is a possible D gene (5 bases). Germline values: CDR1 LNHNV, CDR2 YYDKDF (reference sequence). The CDR3 length is 14 residues. Trimming stripped 3 bases from V and 3 bases from J, with 11 bases between. This CDR3 reads CATSSRTDEETQYF. The CDR3 bases are TGTGCCACCAGCAGCCGGACTGACGAAGAGACCCAGTACTTC. Drawing the rest from reference TRBV15 and TRBJ2-5, the complete variable domain is DAMVIQNPRYQVTQFGKPVTLSCSQTLNHNVMYWYQQKSSQAPKLLFHYYDKDFNNEADTPDNFQSRRPNTSFCFLDIRSPGLGDTAMYLCATSSRTDEETQYFGPGTRLLVL.

This clone has only one observation. This chain joins TRBV6-5 and TRBJ2-1; perhaps TRBD1 as D (6 bases). The germline V and J ends were trimmed by 4 bases and 7 bases, with 8 bases remaining between them. CDR1 is MNHEY, CDR2 SVGAGI, per germline. The CDR3 totals 12 residues. Here the CDR3 DNA reads TGTGCCAGCAGTTCAGGGGCGAATGAGCAGTTCTTC. This gives the protein CASSSGANEQFF.

The DNA of the CDR3 is TGCGCCAGCAGTGAGTCAGTCAGCTACGAGCAGTACTTC. Translated, it gives CASSESVSYEQYF. The chain combines TRBV10-1 with TRBJ2-7; D uncertain. V lost 0 bases and J lost 3, with 6 bases in between. Germline CDR1 WNHNN, CDR2 SYGVQD (reference sequence). The CDR3 loop spans 13 amino acids.

This sequence joins TRBV5-1 and TRBJ1-1, with TRBD1 matching 7 bases. V trimming: 5 bases; J trimming: 4 bases; junction bases outside the gene matches: 8. The CDR3 sequence is 14 residues long. CDR1 and CDR2 (germline): SGHRS, YFSETQ. The CDR3 nucleotides read TGCGCCAGCAGAGGGAAGGGGGCAAGCACTGAAGCTTTCTTT. Protein: CASRGKGASTEAFF.

The CDR3 sequence is CASSRRGQGVPQHF. CDR3 nucleotide sequence: TGTGCCAGCAGCCGGAGAGGACAGGGAGTGCCCCAGCATTTT. The chain is built from TRBV5-8 and TRBJ1-5; 8 bases map to TRBD1. The V gene's germline CDR1 is SGHTS and CDR2 YDEGEE. The CDR3 is made up of 14 amino acids. V lost 4 bases, J lost 9 bases, and 9 bases stayed unmatched.

This sequence joins TRBV6-1 and TRBJ1-2, with 8 bases matching TRBD1. The CDR3 runs 13 residues. The V segment lost 0 bases and the J segment 10 bases; nucleotides outside the gene matches: 4. In germline, CDR1 is MNHNS, CDR2 SASEGT. The CDR3: CASSEAGDRSYTF. The DNA for the CDR3 is TGTGCCAGCAGTGAAGCTGGGGACAGGTCCTACACCTTC.

Here the CDR3 reads CASSAEGTGLSYNEQFF. The CDR3 region has the DNA TGTGCCAGCAGCGCCGAAGGGACAGGACTCTCCTACAATGAGCAGTTCTTC. The chain combines TRBV9 with TRBJ2-1; TRBD1 matches at 8 bases. V trimming: 3 bases; J trimming: 0 bases; junction bases outside the gene matches: 8. CDR1 is SGDLS, CDR2 YYNGEE, per germline. The CDR3 has 17 residues.

This chain uses TRBV30 with TRBJ1-2, with D possibly being TRBD1 (6 bases). The CDR3 sequence is 13 residues long. With 3 bases removed from V and 5 bases from J, the gap between germline ends came to 13 bases. Germline V gene sequence: CDR1 GTSNPN, CDR2 SVGIG (reference sequence). The CDR3 DNA reads TGTGCCTGGAGAACGGGGGGCTGGTATGGCTACACCTTC. Protein sequence: CAWRTGGWYGYTF.

This sequence joins TRBV30 and TRBJ2-7; TRBD1 aligns across 10 bases. Germline V CDR1 and CDR2: GTSNPN, SVGIG (reference sequence). This CDR3 comprises 15 residues. With V trimmed by 0 bases and J by 4 bases, 6 bases remained unmatched. In nucleotides, the CDR3 is TGTGCCTGGAGTGTACAGGGACAGGGGTTGTACGAGCAGTACTTC. Its protein is CAWSVQGQGLYEQYF.

This sequence joins TRBV5-1 and TRBJ2-7; D possibly corresponds to TRBD2 (5 bases). The CDR3 spans 17 residues. V lost 2 bases and J 0 bases, leaving 18 bases between the germline ends. CDR1 and CDR2 (germline): SGHRS, YFSETQ. DNA for the CDR3: TGCGCCAGCAGCTTTAGGGAGTTTGGTAGTAGCTCCTACGAGCAGTACTTC. Translation: CASSFREFGSSSYEQYF.

The chain carries TRBV10-3 and TRBJ2-5; 12 positions match TRBD2. Per the germline V gene, CDR1 is ENHRY and CDR2 is SYGVKD. The CDR3 has 14 amino acids. Trimming cost V 10 bases and J 5 bases; bases outside gene matches: 8. CDR3 sequence (DNA): TGTGCCACCCAGACTAGCGGGGGAGGTGAGACCCAGTACTTC. Its translation is CATQTSGGGETQYF.

The genes are TRBV18 and TRBJ1-1, with TRBD1 matching over 12 bases. The CDR3 is made up of 16 amino acids. With V trimmed by 3 bases and J by 0 bases, 2 bases remained unmatched. Germline loops: CDR1 KGHSH, CDR2 LQKENI. The CDR3 DNA sequence: TGTGCCAGCTCACCGGGACAGGGGGCCTTGAACACTGAAGCTTTCTTT. Amino acid sequence: CASSPGQGALNTEAFF.

The rearrangement links TRBV4-1 to TRBJ2-5; 10 nucleotides match TRBD2. Germline CDR1 MGHRA, CDR2 YSYEKL. The CDR3 has 19 residues. J was trimmed by 4 bases and V by 0 bases; bases with no gene match: 14. This CDR3 is CASSQDSGGSGGYGETQYF. The CDR3 nucleotides are TGCGCCAGCAGCCAAGATAGTGGGGGTAGCGGGGGGTATGGAGAGACCCAGTACTTC.

This chain uses TRBV7-2 with TRBJ2-7, with no clear D. V was clipped by 3 bases and J by 1 base, with 10 bases between them. The CDR3 contains 14 residues. The V gene's germline CDR1 is SGHTA and CDR2 FQGNSA. The CDR3 DNA follows: TGTGCCAGCAGCTTTAGACCAGGATCCTACGAGCAGTACTTC. This translates into CASSFRPGSYEQYF.

The chain is built from TRBV5-6 and TRBJ2-3, with 7 nucleotides matching TRBD2. The V and J ends lost 4 bases and 0 bases, in that order; junction bases with no gene match: 8. CDR1 and CDR2 from the germline V gene are SGHDT and YYEEEE. This CDR3 has 16 residues. CDR3 protein: CASSLIAGASTDTQYF. CDR3 nucleotide sequence: TGTGCCAGCAGCCTAATCGCGGGAGCTAGCACAGATACGCAGTATTTT. Looking up the rest from reference TRBV5-6 and TRBJ2-3 gives the full variable domain: DAGVTQSPTHLIKTRGQQVTLRCSPKSGHDTVSWYQQALGQGPQFIFQYYEEEERQRGNFPDRFSGHQFPNYSSELNVNALLLGDSALYLCASSLIAGASTDTQYFGPGTRLTVL.

This clone was seen a single time. The chain carries TRBV7-2 and TRBJ2-1; D is undetermined. Germline CDR1 reads SGHTA; CDR2 reads FQGNSA. The V and J ends lost 3 bases and 5 bases respectively, with 8 bases between them. This CDR3 spans 13 amino acids. The CDR3 sequence is CASSLRIDNEQFF. The DNA for the CDR3 is TGTGCCAGCAGCTTGCGGATAGACAATGAGCAGTTCTTC.

The CDR3 spells CASNERWASTDTQYF. The DNA of the CDR3 is TGTGCCAGCAACGAAAGGTGGGCTAGCACAGATACGCAGTATTTT. The chain employs TRBV2 and TRBJ2-3; D is ambiguous. CDR1 and CDR2 from the germline V gene are SNHLY and FYNNEI. Trimming left V 7 bases short and J 0 bases short, with 14 bases between. The CDR3 totals 15 residues.